These 25 T cell receptor beta chains were sequenced from one sample in a study of identical twins. From the 5' RACE reads, TCRdb called clonotypes with MiXCR, one entry per CDR3 protein. The table lists fewer than 900,000 distinct CDR3 sequences, about 20% of them singletons, with 4.3% in the top ten. These sequences were also reported in another study, on T cells expressing NK-cell markers.

The sequencing input was PBMCs. The receptors shown here come from a woman younger than 30 in good health.

The chain combines TRBV4-2 with TRBJ2-1; 9 bases map to TRBD2. CDR1 is LGHNA, CDR2 YNFKEQ, per germline. V lost 1 base, J lost 7 bases, and 8 bases stayed unmatched. This CDR3 contains 16 residues. This CDR3 is CASSQGRLAGSNEQFF. CDR3 nucleotides: TGTGCCAGCAGCCAAGGGCGGCTAGCGGGGTCGAATGAGCAGTTCTTC.

The V and J genes are TRBV6-5 and TRBJ1-2; the D gene is possibly TRBD1 (6 bases). The CDR3 spans 16 residues. Trimming removed 4 bases at V and 2 bases at J, with 17 bases between. CDR1 and CDR2 (germline): MNHEY, SVGAGI. This CDR3 reads CASSSPPGGRNYGYTF. CDR3 DNA: TGTGCCAGCAGTTCTCCCCCGGGGGGCAGGAACTATGGCTACACCTTC.

The sample holds many counts of this clonotype. One junction end disagrees with the germline gene, perhaps due to a read error. The genes are TRBV6-5 and TRBJ2-3; unclear D gene. From germline, CDR1 is MNHEY and CDR2 SVGAGI. The CDR3 covers 11 residues. The CDR3 sequence: CPRSGTDTQYF. Here the CDR3 DNA reads TGTCCCAGGTCGGGCACAGATACGCAGTATTTT.

This clonotype has only a few counts. The chain joins TRBV25-1 to TRBJ2-5; no firm D call. CDR3 length equals 13 residues. Germline CDR1 is MGHDK and CDR2 is SYGVNS. Trimming cost V 1 base and J 3 bases, with 6 bases left between them. CDR3: CASSEWSKETQYF. DNA for the CDR3: TGTGCCAGCAGTGAATGGTCAAAAGAGACCCAGTACTTC.

The chain is built from TRBV20-1 and TRBJ2-5, with 10 bases aligning to TRBD2. The germline V gene encodes CDR1 DFQATT and CDR2 SNEGSKA (reference sequence). V shed 4 bases and J 3 bases; nucleotides not matched to a gene: 5. The CDR3 spans 14 residues. For the CDR3, the DNA is TGCAGTGCTACCCACCTAGCGGGGGAAGAGACCCAGTACTTC. This gives the protein CSATHLAGEETQYF.

This clonotype was seen only a few times. V is TRBV12-5 and J is TRBJ2-2, with 14 positions matching TRBD2. The CDR3 length is 19 residues. V lost 1 base to trimming and J lost 3 bases; unmatched junction nucleotides: 7. Germline loops: CDR1 LGHNT, CDR2 FRNRAP. DNA for the CDR3: TGTGCTAGTGGTTTGGCCCTTGGGACTAGCGGGAGTCACACCGGGGAGCTGTTTTTT. Translated, it gives CASGLALGTSGSHTGELFF.

In this sample, this clonotype turned up a few times. The genes are TRBV6-2 or TRBV6-3 and TRBJ2-1, with 7 bases that match TRBD2. The CDR3 totals 13 residues. The trim removed 0 bases at V and 9 bases at J, leaving 2 bases unmatched. Germline CDR1 and CDR2: MNHEY and SVGEGT. CDR3 in DNA: TGTGCCAGCAGTTACTCGTTAGCGGGTGAGCAGTTCTTC. Amino acid sequence: CASSYSLAGEQFF.

This clonotype was found a few times. The rearrangement uses TRBV9 and TRBJ2-1, with D perhaps assigned TRBD1 or TRBD2 (6 bases each). CDR1 and CDR2 (germline): SGDLS, YYNGEE. This CDR3 has 13 amino acids. Deletions cut 5 bases from V and 8 bases from J, with 14 bases between. CDR3 sequence reads: CASRQGAGDEQFF. The CDR3 bases are TGTGCCAGCAGACAGGGAGCGGGCGATGAGCAGTTCTTC.

This clonotype has at least ten counts. The chain links TRBV11-2 to TRBJ2-3; 12 nucleotides agree with TRBD2. This CDR3 spans 18 amino acids. CDR1 and CDR2 (germline): SGHAT, FQNNGV. V was pared by 3 bases and J by 4 bases, with 11 bases of the junction left unmatched. In DNA form, the CDR3 reads TGTGCCAGCAGCTTTAGTAAAATTCTAGCGGGAGGGCCAGATACGCAGTATTTT. This codes for CASSFSKILAGGPDTQYF.

The chain employs TRBV10-3 and TRBJ2-6, with D maybe TRBD1 (5 bases). Trimming shortened V by 3 bases and J by 2 bases, and 8 bases separated the two germline ends. CDR3 length: 15 residues. Germline CDR1 ENHRY, CDR2 SYGVKD. The CDR3, as DNA: TGTGCCATCAGTGAACAGGCTCCTGGGGCCAACGTCCTGACTTTC. This encodes CAISEQAPGANVLTF.

With respect to this clonotype: This sequence may be a read error, since a much larger clone differs from it by one base. This sequence joins TRBV5-6 and TRBJ2-3; TRBD2 aligns across 8 bases. Germline V gene sequence: CDR1 SGHDT, CDR2 YYEEEE. There are 15 residues in the CDR3. The CDR3 DNA reads TGTGCCAACAGCCCCCCCAGCGGGGGTCTAGATACGCAGTATTTT. Protein product: CANSPPSGGLDTQYF.

This clonotype has at least ten counts. The genes are TRBV20-1 and TRBJ2-1, with D uncertain. V was pared by 0 bases and J by 7 bases, with 7 bases between. Per the germline V gene, CDR1 is DFQATT and CDR2 is SNEGSKA (reference sequence). The CDR3 consists of 12 residues. CDR3 nucleotides: TGCAGTGCTAGAGAGGAAGGGAATGAGCAGTTCTTC. Translating gives CSAREEGNEQFF.

In its sample, this clonotype was seen a few times. The chain links TRBV12-3 or TRBV12-4 to TRBJ2-3; D unresolved. CDR3 length: 12 amino acids. The V end lost 7 bases, the J end lost 14 bases, and 19 bases lay between the germline ends. DNA of the CDR3: TGTGCCAGCACGTTCTCCCTCTTACTTCGGTATTTT. The encoded protein is CASTFSLLLRYF.

This clonotype was counted many times. The gene calls are TRBV15 and TRBJ2-1; D assignment may be TRBD1 or TRBD2 (6 bases each). The V gene lost 0 bases and the J gene lost 9 bases, with 12 bases spanning the gap. Germline CDR1 LNHNV, CDR2 YYDKDF (reference sequence). The CDR3 sequence is 14 residues long. The CDR3 protein is CATSRDREGGEQFF. The DNA of the CDR3 is TGTGCCACCAGCAGAGATCGCGAGGGGGGTGAGCAGTTCTTC.

The gene calls are TRBV7-9 and TRBJ2-2; 7 nucleotides match TRBD1. CDR3 length: 14 residues. Trimming removed 5 bases from V and 5 bases from J; junction bases left unmatched: 5. Germline values: CDR1 SEHNR, CDR2 FQNEAQ (reference sequence). The CDR3, as DNA: TGTGCCAGCAGCACCGACAGGGAGACCGGGGAGCTGTTTTTT. The encoded protein is CASSTDRETGELFF.

This clonotype came up a few times. The rearrangement uses TRBV2 and TRBJ1-1; maybe TRBD1 (5 bases). The CDR3 is made up of 13 amino acids. Germline-derived CDR1 and CDR2 are SNHLY and FYNNEI. The V and J ends lost 8 bases and 4 bases respectively, with 14 bases between them. The CDR3 sequence is CASEPGRGTEAFF. The CDR3, as DNA: TGTGCCAGCGAGCCTGGAAGGGGCACTGAAGCTTTCTTT.

This chain uses TRBV10-3 with TRBJ2-7, with 9 nucleotides matching TRBD2. This CDR3 has 13 amino acids. In germline, CDR1 is ENHRY, CDR2 SYGVKD. The V segment lost 8 bases and the J segment 6 bases; nucleotides outside the gene matches: 8. CDR3 residues: CAIGLAGLSEQYF. The CDR3 nucleotides read TGTGCCATCGGGCTAGCGGGACTCTCCGAGCAGTACTTC.

This clonotype appeared a few times. The chain carries TRBV10-3 and TRBJ2-2, with D unclear. The germline V and J ends were trimmed by 0 bases and 1 base, with 6 bases remaining between them. The CDR3 runs 15 residues. Germline CDR1 is ENHRY and CDR2 is SYGVKD. CDR3 coding DNA: TGTGCCATCAGTGAGTCGTGGGAGAACACCGGGGAGCTGTTTTTT. Translation: CAISESWENTGELFF.

This clonotype has a handful of counts. The rearrangement uses TRBV5-1 and TRBJ1-1; TRBD1 agrees at 9 bases. The junction had 8 bases not matched to a gene; V was cut back by 4 bases and J by 10 bases. Germline CDR1 is SGHRS and CDR2 is YFSETQ. The CDR3 is 13 amino acids. As DNA, the CDR3 is TGCGCCAGCAGCGAAGGGGACAGGGATGGAGCTTTCTTT. This translates into CASSEGDRDGAFF.

This chain joins TRBV10-1 and TRBJ2-1; D remains unclear. The CDR3 is 13 residues long. Trimming cost V 0 bases and J 15 bases, with 15 bases left between them. CDR1 WNHNN and CDR2 SYGVQD come from the germline V gene (reference sequence). The CDR3 coding sequence is TGCGCCAGCAGTGAGTCGGCGGACCCAACACTGTTCTTC. Protein sequence: CASSESADPTLFF.

This clonotype was counted only a few times. The rearrangement uses TRBV7-2 and TRBJ2-1; the D gene is possibly TRBD2 (7 bases). This CDR3 is built from 16 residues. Looked up from germline, CDR1 is SGHTA and CDR2 is FQGNSA. Trimming took 1 base from V and 5 from J, leaving 15 bases between them. The CDR3 sequence is CASSLVGGLGDNEQFF. The CDR3 coding sequence is TGTGCCAGCAGCTTAGTGGGGGGGCTTGGTGACAATGAGCAGTTCTTC. Drawing the rest from reference TRBV7-2 and TRBJ2-1, the complete variable domain is GAGVSQSPSNKVTEKGKDVELRCDPISGHTALYWYRQSLGQGLEFLIYFQGNSAPDKSGLPSDRFSAERTGGSVSTLTIQRTQQEDSAVYLCASSLVGGLGDNEQFFGPGTRLTVL.

This clonotype was observed a handful of times. V and J are TRBV7-2 and TRBJ2-7, with D possibly TRBD1 on 6 matching bases. The CDR3 has 14 amino acids. Between the trimmed V and J ends, which lost 4 bases and 2 bases, there was a span of 12 bases. Germline loops: CDR1 SGHTA, CDR2 FQGNSA. CDR3 sequence (DNA): TGTGCCAGCAGCTCCCGACAGGTCCCCTACGAGCAGTACTTC. Protein: CASSSRQVPYEQYF.

The V gene is TRBV6-1, the J gene TRBJ2-3, with D tentatively TRBD2 (5 bases). Per the germline V gene, CDR1 is MNHNS and CDR2 is SASEGT. The CDR3 has 14 residues. The V end lost 8 bases, the J end lost 2 bases, and 14 bases lay between the germline ends. CDR3 coding DNA: TGTGCCAGCGGAGGACTCCGAGTCACAGATACGCAGTATTTT. Translation gives CASGGLRVTDTQYF.

This clonotype was seen more than once but under ten times. This chain joins TRBV12-3 or TRBV12-4 and TRBJ2-1; TRBD2 matches 9 bases. This CDR3 has 16 amino acids. V was pared by 5 bases and J by 4 bases, with 9 bases of the junction left unmatched. CDR3 region: CASSPGSGGVYNEQFF. CDR3 DNA sequence: TGTGCCAGCAGTCCCGGTAGCGGGGGTGTTTACAATGAGCAGTTCTTC.

This clonotype was seen a few times. V is TRBV27 and J is TRBJ2-7; 7 bases are a match to TRBD1. The CDR3 consists of 14 residues. V gave up 6 bases and J gave up 3 bases; unmatched junction bases: 8. The V gene's germline CDR1 is MNHEY and CDR2 SMNVEV (reference sequence). CDR3 in DNA: TGTGCCAGCAGACCCAGGGGGATCTTCTACGAGCAGTACTTC. It encodes CASRPRGIFYEQYF.